This note documents a single TCR beta chain sequence. This sample stems from a study of cytomegalovirus exposure and HLA in healthy donors. The ends lost 5 bases at V and 5 bases at J; junction bases unmatched: 4. The CDR3 is made up of 13 amino acids. Germline V gene lookup returns CDR1 SQVTM and CDR2 ANQGSEA. 13 Jbeta primers and 60 Vbeta primers were used for the PCR. Libraries were prepared by immunoSEQ multiplex PCR; TCRdb keeps only in-frame clonotypes and omits some of them. The table lists some 150,000 clones, around 78% of them singletons. Sequencing was done on a sample of PBMCs. The sequence was collected from a female donor in good health and CMV-seropositive. V gene TRBV29-1 combines with J gene TRBJ2-5, with 11 positions matching TRBD2. The CDR3: CSVRTSGGETQYF. The DNA of the CDR3 is TGCAGCGTTAGAACTAGCGGGGGTGAGACCCAGTACTTC. Full variable domain (outside the CDR3, taken from reference TRBV29-1 and TRBJ2-5): SAVISQKPSRDICQRGTSLTIQCQVDSQVTMMFWYRQQPGQSLTLIATANQGSEATYESGFVIDKFPISRPNLTFSTLTVSNMSPEDSSIYLCSVRTSGGETQYFGPGTRLLVL.